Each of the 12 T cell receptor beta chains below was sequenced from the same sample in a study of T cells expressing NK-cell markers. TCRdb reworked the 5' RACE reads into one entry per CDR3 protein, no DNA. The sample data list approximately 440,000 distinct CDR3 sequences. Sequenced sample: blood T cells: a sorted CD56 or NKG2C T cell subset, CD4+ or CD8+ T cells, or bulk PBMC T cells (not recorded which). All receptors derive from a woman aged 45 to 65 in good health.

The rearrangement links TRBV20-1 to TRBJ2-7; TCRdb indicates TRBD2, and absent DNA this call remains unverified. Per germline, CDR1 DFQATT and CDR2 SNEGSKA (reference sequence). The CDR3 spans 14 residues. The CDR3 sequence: CSAVTSLHSYEQYF.

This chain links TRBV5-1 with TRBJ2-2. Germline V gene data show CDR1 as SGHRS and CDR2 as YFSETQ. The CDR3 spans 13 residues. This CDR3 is CASSSIKTGELFF.

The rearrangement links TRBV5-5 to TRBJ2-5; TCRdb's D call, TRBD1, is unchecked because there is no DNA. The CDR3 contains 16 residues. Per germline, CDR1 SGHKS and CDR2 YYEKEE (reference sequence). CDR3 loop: CASSLGLGRDQETQYF.

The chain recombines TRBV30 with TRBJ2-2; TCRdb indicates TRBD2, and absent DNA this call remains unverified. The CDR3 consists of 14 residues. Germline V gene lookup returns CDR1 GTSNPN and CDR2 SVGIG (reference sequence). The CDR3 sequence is CAWSVGRDTGELFF.

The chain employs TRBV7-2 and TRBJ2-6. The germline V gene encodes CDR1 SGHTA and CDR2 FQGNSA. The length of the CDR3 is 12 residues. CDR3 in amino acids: CASSLKPTGLTF.

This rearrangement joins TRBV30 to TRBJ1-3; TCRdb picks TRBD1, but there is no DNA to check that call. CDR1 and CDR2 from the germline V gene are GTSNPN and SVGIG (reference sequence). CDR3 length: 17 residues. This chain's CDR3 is CAWSLLTGVAAGNTIYF. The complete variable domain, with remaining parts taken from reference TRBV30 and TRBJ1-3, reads SQTIHQWPATLVQPVGSPLSLECTVEGTSNPNLYWYRQAAGRGLQLLFYSVGIGQISSEVPQNLSASRPQDRQFILSSKKLLLSDSGFYLCAWSLLTGVAAGNTIYFGEGSWLTVV.

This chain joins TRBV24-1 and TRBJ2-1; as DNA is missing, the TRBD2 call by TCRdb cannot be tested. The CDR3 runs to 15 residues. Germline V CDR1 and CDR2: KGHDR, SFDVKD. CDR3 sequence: CATRSGTRGYNEQFF.

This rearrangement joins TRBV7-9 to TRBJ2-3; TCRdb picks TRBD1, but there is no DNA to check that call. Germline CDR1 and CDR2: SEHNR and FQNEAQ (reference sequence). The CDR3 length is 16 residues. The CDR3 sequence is CASSSTTGVGTDTQYF. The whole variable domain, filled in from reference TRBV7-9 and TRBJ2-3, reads DTGVSQNPRHKITKRGQNVTFRCDPISEHNRLYWYRQTLGQGPEFLTYFQNEAQLEKSRLLSDRFSAERPKGSFSTLEIQRTEQGDSAMYLCASSSTTGVGTDTQYFGPGTRLTVL.

The CDR3 is CSVEGRDRVGYTF. This rearrangement joins TRBV29-1 to TRBJ1-2; with no DNA, the TCRdb D assignment of TRBD1 cannot be verified. From germline, CDR1 is SQVTM and CDR2 ANQGSEA. The CDR3 extends over 13 amino acids.

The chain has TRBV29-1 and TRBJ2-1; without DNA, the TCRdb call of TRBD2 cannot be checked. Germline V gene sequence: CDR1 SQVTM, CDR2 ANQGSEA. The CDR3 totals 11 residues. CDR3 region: CSFSPRNEQFF.

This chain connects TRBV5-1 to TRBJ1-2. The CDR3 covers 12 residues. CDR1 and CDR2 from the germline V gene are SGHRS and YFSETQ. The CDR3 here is CASSLDHDGYTF.

CDR3 loop: CASKPQQGGQEKLFF. The chain is built from TRBV12-3 or TRBV12-4 and TRBJ1-4; checking the TCRdb D call of TRBD1 is not possible without DNA. There are 15 residues in the CDR3.